This TCR beta chain was observed in a study of cytomegalovirus exposure and HLA in healthy donors. Study-wide background: Unique TCRs numbering some 80 million, obtained from HLA-typed donors, made up an early data release. Points from the study as a whole: In vitro confirmation showed three CMV-associated chains to be CMV antigen specific. In a later analysis, V- and J-gene trimming of beta chains associated with a DCLRE1C missense variant, replicated independently.

A note on this clone: Its antigen is not known.

The ends were cut back, 0 bases at V and 0 bases at J, with 20 bases in the middle. Germline CDR1 is LNHDA and CDR2 is SQIVND (reference sequence). This CDR3 is 19 amino acids long. PCR primers comprised 60 Vbeta and 13 Jbeta primers. Data came from immunoSEQ multiplex PCR; TCRdb stores just in-frame clones and leaves some out. This sample carries 170,000 or so clones, roughly 80% of them seen once, and the ten largest clones take 4.5% to 5.5%. The receptor was isolated from a man aged 18 to 30 in good health and CMV-seronegative. Sequenced material: PBMCs. V gene TRBV19 combines with J gene TRBJ1-1; D is possibly TRBD1 (6 bases). The CDR3 bases are TGTGCCAGTAGTATAGATTCAAGGAGAGGGGGTCGGTTGAACACTGAAGCTTTCTTT. Protein sequence: CASSIDSRRGGRLNTEAFF.